The text below deals with one T cell receptor beta chain. Antigen: not known. This sample is part of a study of T cell responses to AZD1222 COVID-19 vaccine. Sequencing used immunoSEQ multiplex PCR; TCRdb keeps in-frame clones, though not all of them. The sample shows about 97,000 clones, more than 70% of them seen only once. This CDR3 region has 16 residues. Germline V gives CDR1 SGHVS, CDR2 FNYEAQ. V lost 3 bases to trimming and J lost 6 bases; unmatched junction nucleotides: 8. Study-wide results and caveats: At 160-218 and 743-854, vaccine-associated CD4 TCRs were dominant, and they spanned spike. Donors were mostly white British, more females; clonal diversity possibly underestimated.

The chain carries TRBV7-6 and TRBJ1-1; 12 positions agree with TRBD1. Material: peripheral blood, obtained 28 days after the second AZD1222 dose. This receptor was taken from an adult who received the AZD1222 COVID-19 vaccine. This CDR3 is CASSLGAGQGASEAFF. CDR3 sequence (DNA): TGTGCCAGCAGCTTGGGCGCGGGACAGGGGGCATCTGAAGCTTTCTTT.